The present entry profiles one T cell receptor beta chain with its context. Its antigen is still unknown. This sample was taken from a study of T cells expressing NK-cell markers (dated by TCRdb to the early 2020s). With respect to the entire study: Several donors provided sorted CD3+CD56+NKG2C+, CD3+CD56+NKG2C- and CD3+CD56-NKG2C+ T-cell subsets, whose TCR beta-chain repertoires were profiled. Among the eight sequenced donors, seven were HCMV-seropositive and one was HCMV-seronegative. The eight sequenced donors were randomly selected healthy volunteers, three men and five women. Illumina HiSeq 2000/2500, MiSeq or NextSeq was used to sequence libraries as 2 x 150 bp reads. General conclusions and limits of the study: For 6 or 7 donors, the dominant CD3+CD56+NKG2C+ clonotypes were among the top 10 CD8+ clonotypes and accounted for roughly 1.0-8% of CD8+ T cells. Those dominant clonotypes were again the most abundant among CD3+CD56-NKG2C+ cells in a few donors, at 28.3-60.1%. Whether the expanded NKG2C-expressing T cell clones were specific for HCMV antigens remained unclear.

To determine HCMV serostatus, a commercial ELISA kit was used to detect HCMV-specific IgG in serum. Ficoll density gradient centrifugation was used to isolate peripheral blood mononuclear cells from blood. The CDR3 starts with the cysteine, ends with the phenylalanine, and has 13 residues. No DNA was logged. CDR1 and CDR2, looked up from the germline V gene (reference sequence), are SGHNT and YYREEE. The run used an Illumina HiSeq 2000. The TCR beta cDNA libraries were made using 5'RACE template switching, a step that added both a universal primer site and unique molecular identifiers. Synthesis of cDNA was primed from the TCR beta constant segment and was followed by two consecutive PCR amplification steps. The paper's data handling went like this. Reads were demultiplexed and grouped by UMI with MIGEC, and clonotypes were assembled and quantified with MiTCR. To remove erroneous sequences, TCR cDNA sequences were retained only when supported by two or more reads. Downstream repertoire analysis used the tcR package, and clonotypes were matched across fractions by CDR3 nucleotide sequence plus V segment. VDJmatch was used to annotate antigen specificity against VDJdb, with one amino acid substitution in CDR3 permitted. Reads reprocessed by TCRdb are summarized as one entry per CDR3 protein sequence, and DNA is absent. These V and J calls derive from TCRdb rather than the authors' analysis. The sample's clone listing holds hundreds of thousands of distinct CDR3 sequences. The ten largest clones add up to 7.3% of the sample.

Input material: blood T cells: a sorted CD56 or NKG2C T cell subset, CD4+ or CD8+ T cells, or bulk PBMC T cells (not recorded which). This receptor chain uses TRBV5-4 and TRBJ2-1. This receptor was taken from a woman between 18 and 75 years old in good health. The CDR3 loop reads CASSPVFGNEQFF. Extended through the reference TRBV5-4 and TRBJ2-1 proteins, this CDR3 yields the full variable domain: ETGVTQSPTHLIKTRGQQVTLRCSSQSGHNTVSWYQQALGQGPQFIFQYYREEENGRGNFPPRFSGLQFPNYSSELNVNALELDDSALYLCASSPVFGNEQFFGPGTRLTVL.